The rows below give T cell receptor beta chains drawn from one sample of a study of neurological immune-mediated disorders. TCRdb re-derived calls from the 5' RACE reads in MiXCR, one entry per CDR3 protein. Here the sample spans 25,000 to 35,000 distinct CDR3 sequences, less than 6% being singletons. The specimen was CD4+ T cells from blood. These receptors were obtained from a woman between 45 and 65 years old in good health. The CDR3 runs from the conserved cysteine through the conserved F or W. D genes are given only for firm matches. Size tells how often a clone was seen (once, few, many) or the class of an expanded clone, and some rows leave it out.

v_gene,d_gene,j_gene,abundance,CDR3nt,CDR3aa
TRBV6-2/TRBV6-3,TRBD2,TRBJ2-7,many,TGTGCCAGCAGTCGTTCTAGCGGACCTCCCTACGAGCAGTACTTC,CASSRSSGPPYEQYF
TRBV12-3/TRBV12-4,TRBD1,TRBJ2-7,many,TGTGCCAGCAGCCCAGGGGGCGACGAGCAGTACTTC,CASSPGGDEQYF
TRBV6-5,-,TRBJ2-5,-,TGTGCCAGCAGTTACGGGGCGAGAAACAGGCAAGAGACCCAGTACTTC,CASSYGARNRQETQYF
TRBV2,TRBD1,TRBJ2-1,many,TGTGCCAGCAGAGAGATTGGGACAGTCCTCAATGAGCAGTTCTTC,CASREIGTVLNEQFF
TRBV9,-,TRBJ2-2,-,TGTGCCAGCAGCGCAAGTGGCGGGGAGCCGTTTTTT,CASSASGGEPFF
TRBV20-1,-,TRBJ2-7,many,TGCAGTGCTAGAGACCCGGGACTTCCAGGGGCCGAGCAGTACTTC,CSARDPGLPGAEQYF
TRBV7-2,-,TRBJ2-7,many,TGTGCCAGCAGCCCCTCCATGCAGGGCTACGAGCAGTACTTC,CASSPSMQGYEQYF
TRBV6-1,-,TRBJ2-5,many,TGTGCCAGCAGTGAGCGAACCGGGCCGGGGTACTTC,CASSERTGPGYF
TRBV6-6,-,TRBJ1-1,many,TGTGCCAGCAGGGACACCAACACTGAAGCTTTCTTT,CASRDTNTEAFF
TRBV28,TRBD2,TRBJ2-1,many,TGTGCCAGCAGTTTTCGGGCTAGCGGGAGAGGTGAGCAGTTCTTC,CASSFRASGRGEQFF
TRBV7-2,-,TRBJ2-1,many,TGTGCCAGCAGCCCACCGGGTTCAGGCGGGTACAATGAGCAGTTCTTC,CASSPPGSGGYNEQFF
TRBV11-2,-,TRBJ2-3,medium-sized,TGTGCCAGCAGCTTCTCTGGAACAGATACGCAGTATTTT,CASSFSGTDTQYF
TRBV7-8,TRBD1,TRBJ2-7,many,TGTGCCAGCAGCACTGGACAGGGAAGAGGCGAGCAGTACTTC,CASSTGQGRGEQYF
TRBV5-5,TRBD1,TRBJ2-7,many,TGTGCCAGCAGCTTGGAGGGACAGGGAAGAGGCGAGCAGTACTTC,CASSLEGQGRGEQYF
TRBV20-1,-,TRBJ1-4,many,TGCAGTGCGGCCGGGACCGGGGAAGAAAAACTGTTTTTT,CSAAGTGEEKLFF
TRBV9,-,TRBJ1-1,many,TGTGCCAGCAGCGTAGGCGGGGGGCAGGGCACTGAAGCTTTCTTT,CASSVGGGQGTEAFF
TRBV7-2,-,TRBJ1-5,many,TGTGCCAGCAGCTTAGCGGGGGGTCAGCCCCAGCATTTT,CASSLAGGQPQHF
TRBV28,-,TRBJ2-2,many,TGTGCCAGCAGTTTTCTCGGGGAGCTGTTTTTT,CASSFLGELFF
TRBV12-3/TRBV12-4,TRBD1,TRBJ2-1,-,TGTGCCAGCAACGGACAGGGGGCGGGTGAGCAGTTCTTC,CASNGQGAGEQFF
TRBV20-1,TRBD1,TRBJ2-1,many,TGCAGTGCTAGAACTACTAAGACAGGGAATTTTTGGCAGTTCTTC,CSARTTKTGNFWQFF
TRBV6-4,-,TRBJ1-2,many,TGTGCCAGCAGTGACTCGGATGGCAGTGGCTACACCTTC,CASSDSDGSGYTF
TRBV3-1,-,TRBJ1-2,many,TGTGCCAGCAGCCAAGAGGGCAGCCTAGGCTACACCTTC,CASSQEGSLGYTF
TRBV7-2,-,TRBJ2-2,many,TGTGCCAGCAGCTCCGGTTTCAGAGCGGCCGCGAACACCGGGGAGCTGTTTTTT,CASSSGFRAAANTGELFF
TRBV10-1,-,TRBJ2-4,many,TGCGCCAGCAGTAACAGGGACTTTGGCGCCAAAAACATTCAGTACTTC,CASSNRDFGAKNIQYF
TRBV5-5,-,TRBJ1-4,many,TGTGCCAGCAGCTTAGGCAGGGCAAATGAAAAACTGTTTTTT,CASSLGRANEKLFF
TRBV9,TRBD2,TRBJ2-1,-,TGTGCCAGCAGCGTAGCCCTGGGGGGGACTAGCCAGAGCGGGAGGGCCTTAAATGAGCAGTTCTTC,CASSVALGGTSQSGRALNEQFF
TRBV7-2,TRBD1,TRBJ2-1,many,TGTGCCAGCAGCCCCCAGACAGGGACGTCCTACAATGAGCAGTTCTTC,CASSPQTGTSYNEQFF
TRBV18,-,TRBJ1-5,many,TGTGCCAGCTCACCCGGGTATAAGGAGCCCCAGCATTTT,CASSPGYKEPQHF
TRBV28,-,TRBJ2-7,many,TGTGCCAGCAGGGCGCCGGGCGACTACGAGCAGTACTTC,CASRAPGDYEQYF
TRBV20-1,TRBD1,TRBJ1-1,many,TGCAGTGCCCGGACGGACAGGGGCGCTGAAGCTTTCTTT,CSARTDRGAEAFF
TRBV7-3,TRBD1,TRBJ1-1,many,TGTGCCAGCAGCTTACTCCCCTCCCAGGGGGACACTGAAGCTTTCTTT,CASSLLPSQGDTEAFF
TRBV12-3/TRBV12-4,-,TRBJ2-1,many,TGTGCCAGCAGTTTCAGTGGGGGCCCCTACAATGAGCAGTTCTTC,CASSFSGGPYNEQFF
TRBV5-1,-,TRBJ2-7,many,TGCGCCAGCAGCTTGGATCCGGGGCGAGAGCAGTACTTC,CASSLDPGREQYF
TRBV7-2,TRBD2,TRBJ2-1,many,TGTGCCAGCAGCTCGGAAGCGGGAAACTACAATGAGCAGTTCTTC,CASSSEAGNYNEQFF
TRBV20-1,-,TRBJ1-6,many,TGCAGTGCCCCCGGACAGAGCTCCTATAATTCACCCCTCCACTTT,CSAPGQSSYNSPLHF
TRBV7-2,-,TRBJ1-3,many,TGTGCCAGCAGCTTAGTAGGAATCGGGCACTCTGGAAACACCATATATTTT,CASSLVGIGHSGNTIYF
TRBV5-6,TRBD1,TRBJ1-2,many,TGTGCCAGCAGCTCGCGGACAGGGGATGTTGGTGGCTACACCTTC,CASSSRTGDVGGYTF
TRBV7-2,TRBD1,TRBJ2-1,many,TGTGCCAGCAGCCTCACTGGGACAGGGGTGGGCAATGAGCAGTTCTTC,CASSLTGTGVGNEQFF
TRBV10-3,-,TRBJ2-7,many,TGTGCCATCAGTGGCGGGACCGACAGCTACGAGCAGTACTTC,CAISGGTDSYEQYF
TRBV14,-,TRBJ2-1,-,TGTGCCAGCAGCCCTCCCGGCCGGAGCTCCTACAATGAGCAGTTCTTC,CASSPPGRSSYNEQFF
TRBV18,TRBD2,TRBJ2-5,many,TGTGCCAGCTCATCTAGACTAGCCCGACAAGGGGAGACCCAGTACTTC,CASSSRLARQGETQYF
TRBV7-9,-,TRBJ2-5,many,TGTGCCAGCAGCTTATTTTTCGGAGTGTTCGGGCAAGAGACCCAGTACTTC,CASSLFFGVFGQETQYF
TRBV18,-,TRBJ1-5,few,TGTGCCAGCTCACAGGAGATCAGCAATCAGCCCCAGCATTTT,CASSQEISNQPQHF
TRBV6-6,-,TRBJ1-2,many,TGTGCCAGCAGTTTAGACGGAGAGAATGGCTACACCTTC,CASSLDGENGYTF
TRBV11-2,TRBD1,TRBJ2-7,many,TGTGCCAGCAGCTTAAGAGGGGGCACAGGAGGCGGGCAGTACTTC,CASSLRGGTGGGQYF
TRBV27,-,TRBJ1-1,many,TGTGCCAGCAGTTTCCGTCCAGAGAACACTGAAGCTTTCTTT,CASSFRPENTEAFF
TRBV5-1,TRBD2,TRBJ2-1,many,TGCGCCAGCAGCCCGGGACTAGCGGACAGAATACGATACAATGAGCAGTTCTTC,CASSPGLADRIRYNEQFF
TRBV19,-,TRBJ1-1,-,TGTGCCAGTAGTATAGGGAGGGTGGACACTGAAGCTTTCTTT,CASSIGRVDTEAFF
TRBV18,TRBD2,TRBJ2-2,many,TGTGCCAGCTCACCACTGAGTGGGAGGGCCATCAAGGACGGGGAGCTGTTTTTT,CASSPLSGRAIKDGELFF
TRBV5-1,-,TRBJ2-7,few,TGCGCCAGCAGCTTGGTGGGCAGGGCCTACGAGCAGTACTTC,CASSLVGRAYEQYF
TRBV12-3/TRBV12-4,-,TRBJ1-1,many,TGTGCCAGCAGTTTACAAGGGGACACTGAAGCTTTCTTT,CASSLQGDTEAFF
TRBV12-3/TRBV12-4,TRBD1,TRBJ1-5,many,TGTGCCAGCAGTCAGGGACAGGGTCGAAATCAGCCCCAGCATTTT,CASSQGQGRNQPQHF
TRBV5-1,-,TRBJ2-3,medium-sized,TGCGCCAGCAGCTCGCAGGGATTTAGCACAGATACGCAGTATTTT,CASSSQGFSTDTQYF